One sample yielded the 5 T cell receptor beta chains listed below, sequenced in a study of memory CD4+ T cells and cytomegalovirus serostatus (dated by TCRdb to about 2019). A FACSAria II was used to sort memory CD4+ T cells, defined as single viable CD3+CD4+CD8-CD45RO+ cells. Library creation used the immunoSEQ multiplex PCR assay. Entries here come from immuneACCESS through TCRdb and include only in-frame sequences with V and J called. Some clones fail to appear in such tables; in the studies checked, an unresolved V gene covers under half of the shortfall, and the cause of the remainder is unknown. A total of under 55,000 clones appear in this sample, about four fifths of them only once. In total, the top ten clones hold 1.4% of the sample. Source material: memory CD4+ T cells from blood. These receptors were taken from an adult in good health and CMV-seropositive.

This chain connects TRBV19 to TRBJ2-5; D tentatively fits TRBD1 or TRBD2 (6 bases each). Trimming left V 1 base short and J 5 bases short, with 17 bases between. CDR3 length: 16 amino acids. Germline values: CDR1 LNHDA, CDR2 SQIVND (reference sequence). The CDR3 sequence is CASSIGTAPGRETQYF. CDR3 DNA: TGTGCCAGTAGTATAGGGACAGCCCCGGGGAGGGAGACCCAGTACTTC.

The chain links TRBV6-5 to TRBJ1-1; D unclear. V was cut by 2 bases and J by 1 base, with 11 bases left in between. CDR1 and CDR2 (germline): MNHEY, SVGAGI. This CDR3 region has 15 residues. For the CDR3, the DNA is TGTGCCAGCAGTTACCCCGACCGACCGAACACTGAAGCTTTCTTT. It is translated as CASSYPDRPNTEAFF.

V usage is TRBV18 and J usage is TRBJ2-1; D is unresolved. The CDR3 extends over 15 amino acids. Looked up from germline, CDR1 is KGHSH and CDR2 is LQKENI. V was pared by 0 bases and J by 4 bases, with 10 bases between. CDR3 DNA sequence: TGTGCCAGCTCACCACCCGGGCTAACATACAATGAGCAGTTCTTC. Protein: CASSPPGLTYNEQFF. The full variable domain, its missing parts supplied by reference TRBV18 and TRBJ2-1, is NAGVMQNPRHLVRRRGQEARLRCSPMKGHSHVYWYRQLPEEGLKFMVYLQKENIIDESGMPKERFSAEFPKEGPSILRIQQVVRGDSAAYFCASSPPGLTYNEQFFGPGTRLTVL.

This chain joins TRBV5-1 and TRBJ1-6; tentatively, D is TRBD1 (5 bases). The V and J ends lost 5 bases and 9 bases respectively, with 12 bases between them. In germline, CDR1 is SGHRS, CDR2 YFSETQ. This CDR3 has 13 amino acids. The CDR3 DNA reads as TGCGCCAGCAGACAGGAGAGAATTTCACCCCTCCACTTT. Protein product: CASRQERISPLHF.

The rearrangement links TRBV27 to TRBJ2-5; possible D gene TRBD2, 5 bases. The CDR3 length is 15 residues. CDR1 MNHEY and CDR2 SMNVEV come from the germline V gene (reference sequence). V gave up 1 base and J gave up 3 bases, with 12 bases separating them. The CDR3 sequence is CASSLFRGQKETQYF. The CDR3 DNA is TGTGCCAGCAGTTTATTTCGCGGGCAGAAAGAGACCCAGTACTTC.